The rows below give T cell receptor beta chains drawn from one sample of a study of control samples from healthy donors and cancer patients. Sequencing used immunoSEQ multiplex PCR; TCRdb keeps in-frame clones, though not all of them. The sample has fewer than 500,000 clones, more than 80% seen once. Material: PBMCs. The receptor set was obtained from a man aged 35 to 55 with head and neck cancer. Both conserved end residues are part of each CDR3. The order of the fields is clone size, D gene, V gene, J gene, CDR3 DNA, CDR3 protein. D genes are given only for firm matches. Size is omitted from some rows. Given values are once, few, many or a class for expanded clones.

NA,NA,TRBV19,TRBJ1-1,TGTGCCAGTAGTCGCCGATACGGGGACTCTGAAGCTTTCTTT,CASSRRYGDSEAFF
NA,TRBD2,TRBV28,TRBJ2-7,TGTGCCAGCAGCCGTCAGCGGGGGCGGTACGAGCAGTACTTC,CASSRQRGRYEQYF
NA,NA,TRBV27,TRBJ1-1,TGTGCCAGCAGTGTCTCCCGGGGGACTGAAGCTTTCTTT,CASSVSRGTEAFF
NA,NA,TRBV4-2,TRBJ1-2,TGTGCCAGCAGCCAAGAACTGGACAGCCTCTATGGCTACACCTTC,CASSQELDSLYGYTF
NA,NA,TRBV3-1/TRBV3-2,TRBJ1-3,TGTGCCAGCAGCCACCAGGGTTATACTGGAAACACCATATATTTT,CASSHQGYTGNTIYF
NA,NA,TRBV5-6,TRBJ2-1,TGTGCCAGCAGCTTCGGACAAAGCTCCTACAATGAGCAGTTCTTC,CASSFGQSSYNEQFF
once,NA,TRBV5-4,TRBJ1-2,TGTGCCAGCAGCTTGGCAGAGGGACGCGGCTACACCTTC,CASSLAEGRGYTF
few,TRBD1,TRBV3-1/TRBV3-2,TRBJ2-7,TGTGCCAGCAGCCATCGGGACAGGGCATCTTACGAGCAGTACTTC,CASSHRDRASYEQYF
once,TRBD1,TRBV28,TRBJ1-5,TGTGCCAGCAGTCCTTTGCAGGGGGTTGGCCAGCCCCAGCATTTT,CASSPLQGVGQPQHF
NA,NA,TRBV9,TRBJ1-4,TGTGCCAGCAGCGTAGGCTACAGTACCTCGGGAGGGATGTTTTTT,CASSVGYSTSGGMFF
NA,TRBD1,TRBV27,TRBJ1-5,TGTGCCAGCAGTTTGTTAACAGGGGGAGGAGGACAGCCCCAGCATTTT,CASSLLTGGGGQPQHF
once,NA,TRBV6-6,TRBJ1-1,TGTGCCAGCAGTCCTACTGGGAAGGGGAACACTGAAGCTTTCTTT,CASSPTGKGNTEAFF
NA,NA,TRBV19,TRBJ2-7,TGTGCCAGTAGTATAATGGGGGCCTACGAGCAGTACTTC,CASSIMGAYEQYF
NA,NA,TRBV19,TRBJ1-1,TGTGCCAGTAGTACCCCCTGGATTAACACTGAAGCTTTCTTT,CASSTPWINTEAFF
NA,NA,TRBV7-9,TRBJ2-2,TGTGCCAGCAGCTTCCACCCTGACTTAAACACCGGGGAGCTGTTTTTT,CASSFHPDLNTGELFF
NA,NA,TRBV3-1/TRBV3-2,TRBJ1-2,TGTGCCAGCAGCCCGCCGACAGTTTTTTATGGCTACACCTTC,CASSPPTVFYGYTF
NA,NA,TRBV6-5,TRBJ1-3,TGTGCCAGCAGCCTACATCCCTCTGGAAACACCATATATTTT,CASSLHPSGNTIYF
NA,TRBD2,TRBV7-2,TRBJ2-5,TGTGCCAGCAGCTTATTGACTAGCGGGGGAGAGACCCAGTACTTC,CASSLLTSGGETQYF
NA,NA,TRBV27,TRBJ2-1,TGTGCCAGCAGGTCAGACCCGAGACTCTACAATGAGCAGTTCTTC,CASRSDPRLYNEQFF
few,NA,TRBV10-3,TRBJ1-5,TGTGCCATCAGTCCAAACAATCAGCCCCAGCATTTT,CAISPNNQPQHF
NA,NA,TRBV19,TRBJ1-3,TGTGCCAGTAGCGAAAACTCTGGAAACACCATATATTTT,CASSENSGNTIYF
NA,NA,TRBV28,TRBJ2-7,TGTGCCAGCAGTCTACTAACCGGGACAAGGGCCTACGAGCAGTACTTC,CASSLLTGTRAYEQYF
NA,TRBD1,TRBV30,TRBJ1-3,TGTGCCTGGACCATCGGGACAGGGGGCGCGAACACCATATATTTT,CAWTIGTGGANTIYF
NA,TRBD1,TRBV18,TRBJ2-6,TGTGCCAGCTCACCATTAACAGGGGGCCTATCCGTCTCTGGGGCCAACGTCCTGACTTTC,CASSPLTGGLSVSGANVLTF
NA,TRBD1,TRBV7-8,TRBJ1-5,TGTGCCAGCAGCCAGTCGGGACAGCCCCTACGACCGAGCAATCAGCCCCAGCATTTT,CASSQSGQPLRPSNQPQHF
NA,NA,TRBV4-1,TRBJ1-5,TGCGCCAGCAGCCAACCCATGGGCCGTAGCAATCAGCCCCAGCATTTT,CASSQPMGRSNQPQHF
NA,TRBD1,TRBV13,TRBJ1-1,TGTGCCAGCAGCAAGGACAGGGGCCCTGAAGCTTTCTTT,CASSKDRGPEAFF
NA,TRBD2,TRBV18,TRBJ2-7,TGTGCCAGCTCACCGTTTAGCGGGGGGGGATCCTACGAGCAGTACTTC,CASSPFSGGGSYEQYF
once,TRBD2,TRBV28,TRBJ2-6,TGTGCCAGCAGTTTGACGGGACTAGCTTCCCCTGGGGCCAACGTCCTGACTTTC,CASSLTGLASPGANVLTF
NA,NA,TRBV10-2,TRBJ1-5,TGCGCCAGCAGTGAGATAGTGGGCAATCAGCCCCAGCATTTT,CASSEIVGNQPQHF
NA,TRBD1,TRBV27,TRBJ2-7,TGTGCCAGCAGTTTAGAGAGGGGGCCATACGAGCAGTACTTC,CASSLERGPYEQYF
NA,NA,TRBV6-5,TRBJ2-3,TGTGCCAGCACTGGAGGGGGGAAGACAGATACGCAGTATTTT,CASTGGGKTDTQYF
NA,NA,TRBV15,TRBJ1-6,TGTGCCACCAGCACAACCACCTCACCCCTCCACTTT,CATSTTTSPLHF
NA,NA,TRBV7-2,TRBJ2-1,TGTGCCAGCCGGGGATCGGTCAATGAGCAGTTCTTC,CASRGSVNEQFF
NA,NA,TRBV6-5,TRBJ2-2,TGTGCCAGCAGTTACGGAGGGACCGCGCTGGGAGGGGAGCTGTTTTTT,CASSYGGTALGGELFF
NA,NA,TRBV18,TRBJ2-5,TGTGCCAGCTCACCACTCAGGAACCCCCAAGAGACCCAGTACTTC,CASSPLRNPQETQYF
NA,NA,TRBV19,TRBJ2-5,TGTGCCAGTAGTCAGGCGGGAGAGACCCAGTACTTC,CASSQAGETQYF
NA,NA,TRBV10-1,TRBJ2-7,TGCGCCAGCAGTGAGTCGAGTGGGGACCGCGAGCAGTACTTC,CASSESSGDREQYF
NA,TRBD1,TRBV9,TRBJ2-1,TGTGCCAGCAGCGACCCGAGAACAGGGGTCCGCCACAATGAGCAGTTCTTC,CASSDPRTGVRHNEQFF
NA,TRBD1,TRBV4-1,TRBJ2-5,TGCGCCAGCAGCCAAGATCTCGACAGGGTCCCCCCGGAGACCCAGTACTTC,CASSQDLDRVPPETQYF
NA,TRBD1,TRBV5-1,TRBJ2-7,TGCGCCAGCACCCCCTCGCCAGGGGGTCTCTCCTACGAGCAGTACTTC,CASTPSPGGLSYEQYF